A selection of T cell receptor beta chains follows, all from one sample in a study of OX40 agonist ivuxolimab in advanced cancers. This table comes from immunoSEQ multiplex PCR, and its TCRdb copy is limited to in-frame clones, with some not included. The sample consists of tens of thousands of clones, roughly nine tenths of them appearing once. Here the sequenced sample was CD4+ or CD8+ T cells sorted from blood, taken in a trial of the OX40 agonist ivuxolimab. The receptors were sampled from an adult with an advanced solid tumor such as melanoma, head and neck, liver or kidney cancer. Both conserved end residues are part of each CDR3. A D gene is named only where the DNA matches it firmly. The size entry is marked missing in some rows and otherwise reads once, few, many or a size class.

j_gene: TRBJ1-1
d_gene: -
v_gene: TRBV6-5
abundance: -
CDR3nt: TGTGCCAGCAGTCTCCTCCGGGAGCTGAACACTGAAGCTTTCTTT
CDR3aa: CASSLLRELNTEAFF

j_gene: TRBJ1-1
d_gene: TRBD1
v_gene: TRBV28
abundance: -
CDR3nt: TGTGCCACCAGACAGGGCCACACTGAAGCTTTCTTT
CDR3aa: CATRQGHTEAFF

j_gene: TRBJ1-1
d_gene: TRBD1
v_gene: TRBV6-5
abundance: -
CDR3nt: TGTGCCAGCAGTTACTATTCCGGGACAGTGAACACTGAAGCTTTCTTT
CDR3aa: CASSYYSGTVNTEAFF

j_gene: TRBJ2-1
d_gene: TRBD2
v_gene: TRBV27
abundance: -
CDR3nt: TGTGCCAGCAGTTTAATTCGAGCGGGAGTCTTTCGGAATGAGCAGTTCTTC
CDR3aa: CASSLIRAGVFRNEQFF

j_gene: TRBJ1-1
d_gene: -
v_gene: TRBV28
abundance: -
CDR3nt: TGTGCCAGCACCGAGACGCTGGGGGGTGGGTCGGCTTTCTTT
CDR3aa: CASTETLGGGSAFF

j_gene: TRBJ2-7
d_gene: TRBD1
v_gene: TRBV9
abundance: -
CDR3nt: TGTGCCAGCAGCGTAGGGCGGACAGGGGAATACGAGCAGTACTTC
CDR3aa: CASSVGRTGEYEQYF

j_gene: TRBJ1-3
d_gene: TRBD1
v_gene: TRBV5-1
abundance: -
CDR3nt: TGCGCCAGCAGCCTCACCCGACAGGGTCTCTCTGGAAACACCATATATTTT
CDR3aa: CASSLTRQGLSGNTIYF

j_gene: TRBJ1-4
d_gene: -
v_gene: TRBV5-4
abundance: -
CDR3nt: TGTGCCAGCAGCTTGAGTAATTTGGGGGAGACAGCTCCAGATGAAAAACTGTTTTTT
CDR3aa: CASSLSNLGETAPDEKLFF

j_gene: TRBJ2-4
d_gene: -
v_gene: TRBV23-1
abundance: -
CDR3nt: TGCGCCAGCAGTCACGCGAGAGCCAAAAACATTCAGTACTTC
CDR3aa: CASSHARAKNIQYF

j_gene: TRBJ1-4
d_gene: TRBD1
v_gene: TRBV6-5
abundance: -
CDR3nt: TGTGCCAGCAGTCTACAGGGGGATTTGGTTGAAAAACTGTTTTTT
CDR3aa: CASSLQGDLVEKLFF

j_gene: TRBJ1-4
d_gene: -
v_gene: TRBV28
abundance: -
CDR3nt: TGTGCCAGCAGTTTTAGACCTAATGAAAAACTGTTTTTT
CDR3aa: CASSFRPNEKLFF

j_gene: TRBJ2-1
d_gene: -
v_gene: TRBV5-1
abundance: -
CDR3nt: TGCGCCAGCAGCTTCGGGCAGGGGAGAGGAGATGAGCAGTTCTTC
CDR3aa: CASSFGQGRGDEQFF

j_gene: TRBJ2-5
d_gene: TRBD2
v_gene: TRBV6-1
abundance: -
CDR3nt: TGTGCCAGCAGTGACCAGCGGACTAGCGGGGTGGAGACCCAGTACTTC
CDR3aa: CASSDQRTSGVETQYF

j_gene: TRBJ2-7
d_gene: TRBD2
v_gene: TRBV15
abundance: -
CDR3nt: TGTGCCACCAGCAGAGAGGGATTGGGGACTAGCGGGATCGAGCAGTACTTC
CDR3aa: CATSREGLGTSGIEQYF

j_gene: TRBJ1-1
d_gene: -
v_gene: TRBV4-1
abundance: -
CDR3nt: TGCGCCAGCAGCCAAACTGGGGCCCTTGAAGCTTTCTTT
CDR3aa: CASSQTGALEAFF

j_gene: TRBJ2-3
d_gene: TRBD2
v_gene: TRBV9
abundance: -
CDR3nt: TGTGCCAGCAGCGTAGCTACCACTAGCGGACTCACAGATACGCAGTATTTT
CDR3aa: CASSVATTSGLTDTQYF

j_gene: TRBJ2-6
d_gene: -
v_gene: TRBV7-8
abundance: -
CDR3nt: TGTGCCAGCAGCTTACAACGGGGGTCTTTAACTGGGGCCAACGTCCTGACTTTC
CDR3aa: CASSLQRGSLTGANVLTF

j_gene: TRBJ1-6
d_gene: -
v_gene: TRBV6-5
abundance: -
CDR3nt: TGTGCCAGCAGTTCCATAAATTCACCCCTCCACTTT
CDR3aa: CASSSINSPLHF

j_gene: TRBJ2-3
d_gene: TRBD2
v_gene: TRBV14
abundance: once
CDR3nt: TGTGCCAGCAGCCCGTCCGGCGGGGGGGAATTTTGGACAGATACGCAGTATTTT
CDR3aa: CASSPSGGGEFWTDTQYF

j_gene: TRBJ1-1
d_gene: TRBD1
v_gene: TRBV19
abundance: -
CDR3nt: TGTGCCAGTAGTATAGATCGTTCCACAGGGGGCACTGAAGCTTTCTTT
CDR3aa: CASSIDRSTGGTEAFF

j_gene: TRBJ1-1
d_gene: TRBD1
v_gene: TRBV5-1
abundance: -
CDR3nt: TGCGCCAGCAGCCTGGGTAGGGGGCACACTGAAGCTTTCTTT
CDR3aa: CASSLGRGHTEAFF

j_gene: TRBJ2-3
d_gene: TRBD2
v_gene: TRBV5-1
abundance: -
CDR3nt: TGCGCCAGCAGCCTAGCGGGAGGGAGCACAGATACGCAGTATTTT
CDR3aa: CASSLAGGSTDTQYF